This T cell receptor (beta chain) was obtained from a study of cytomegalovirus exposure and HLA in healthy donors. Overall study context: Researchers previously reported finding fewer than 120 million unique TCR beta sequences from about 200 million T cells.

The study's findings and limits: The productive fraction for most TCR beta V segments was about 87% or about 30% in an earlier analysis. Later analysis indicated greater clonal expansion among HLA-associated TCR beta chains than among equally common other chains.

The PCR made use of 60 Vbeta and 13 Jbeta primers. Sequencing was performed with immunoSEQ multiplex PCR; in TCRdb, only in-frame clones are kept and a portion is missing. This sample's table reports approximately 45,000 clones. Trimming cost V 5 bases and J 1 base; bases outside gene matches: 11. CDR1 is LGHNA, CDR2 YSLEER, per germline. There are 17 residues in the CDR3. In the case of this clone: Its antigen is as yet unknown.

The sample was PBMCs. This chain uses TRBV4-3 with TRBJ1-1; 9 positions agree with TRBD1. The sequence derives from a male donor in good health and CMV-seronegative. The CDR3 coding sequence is TGCGCCAGCAGCTTAATTGTCCGGGACAGGGAGAACACTGAAGCTTTCTTT. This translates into CASSLIVRDRENTEAFF.